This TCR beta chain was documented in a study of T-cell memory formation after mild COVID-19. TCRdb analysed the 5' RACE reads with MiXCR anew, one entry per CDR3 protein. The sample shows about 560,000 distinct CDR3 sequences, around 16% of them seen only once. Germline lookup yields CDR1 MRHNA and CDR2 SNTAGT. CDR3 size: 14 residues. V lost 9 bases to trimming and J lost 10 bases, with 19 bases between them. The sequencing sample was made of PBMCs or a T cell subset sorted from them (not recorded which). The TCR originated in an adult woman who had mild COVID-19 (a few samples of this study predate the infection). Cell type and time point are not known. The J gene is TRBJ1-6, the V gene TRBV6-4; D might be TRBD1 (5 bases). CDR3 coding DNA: TGTGCCAGTAGGGAAGGACACGCCGGGTCACCCCTCCACTTT. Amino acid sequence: CASREGHAGSPLHF.